These T cell receptor beta chains were read from a single sample in a study of PD-1 blockade in classical Hodgkin lymphoma. Generated by immunoSEQ multiplex PCR, the TCRdb table keeps only in-frame clones and is missing some. The sample lists about 89,000 clones, approximately 90% occurring once. This sample comprised peripheral blood mononuclear cells (PBMCs), obtained before the fourth cycle of nivolumab. The receptors come from a human donor with classical Hodgkin lymphoma. Both conserved end residues are part of each CDR3. D genes are given only for firm matches. Clone size is given for some rows only: seen once, a few or many times, or a class if the clone is expanded.

abundance	v_gene	d_gene	j_gene	CDR3nt	CDR3aa
once	TRBV5-1	TRBD1	TRBJ2-7	TGCGCCAGCAGCCCCGGACAGGGAGCCTACGAGCAGTACTTC	CASSPGQGAYEQYF
-	TRBV18	-	TRBJ2-7	TGTGCCAGCTCACCACAATCAGGTCCCTACGAGCAGTACTTC	CASSPQSGPYEQYF
once	TRBV6-1	-	TRBJ2-3	TGTGCCAGCAGTGTATTTGGCGGGGGCACAGATACGCAGTATTTT	CASSVFGGGTDTQYF
once	TRBV6-6	-	TRBJ1-2	TGTGCCAGCAGTGACCTGTGGGCCGACTATGGCTACACCTTC	CASSDLWADYGYTF
-	TRBV6-6	-	TRBJ1-2	TGTGCCAGCATCTTAGGGGGTGGGGGCGCAGGCTATGGCTACACCTTC	CASILGGGGAGYGYTF
-	TRBV11-2	-	TRBJ1-4	TGTGCCAGCAGCTTAGCGGTAGGGCCTGGGGAAAAACTGTTTTTT	CASSLAVGPGEKLFF
-	TRBV28	-	TRBJ2-7	TGTGCCAGCAGCGTCCTACAGGGCGCCTACGAGCAGTACTTC	CASSVLQGAYEQYF
-	TRBV4-2	TRBD2	TRBJ2-7	TGTGCCAGCAGCCCCCGACTAGCGGGGCTTCCCACCTACGAGCAGTACTTC	CASSPRLAGLPTYEQYF
-	TRBV6-5	-	TRBJ2-1	TGTGCCAGCAGTCCGCCGGGCGCCAATGAGCAGTTCTTC	CASSPPGANEQFF
-	TRBV18	-	TRBJ1-2	TGTGCCAGCTCACCTGATGGCAAGTCTCCAGGGGGCTACACCTTC	CASSPDGKSPGGYTF
large	TRBV6-5	-	TRBJ2-7	TGTGCCAGCAGTTCCGGCCCCTTAGGGGAGCAGTACTTC	CASSSGPLGEQYF
-	TRBV30	-	TRBJ1-1	TGTGCCTGGAGGGAGACTGAAGCTTTCTTT	CAWRETEAFF